A selection of T cell receptor beta chains follows, all from one sample in a study of cytomegalovirus exposure and HLA in healthy donors. Measured with immunoSEQ multiplex PCR; TCRdb has only the in-frame clones, and not every one. The sample records roughly 98,000 clones, more than 60% being singletons. The sequencing input was PBMCs. Every receptor here comes from a man aged 50-59 years in good health and CMV-seronegative. CDR3s include the opening cysteine and the closing phenylalanine or tryptophan. A D gene is named only where the DNA matches it firmly. Clone sizes are given selectively: once, few, many, or a class where the clone is expanded.

J	size	V	D	CDR3	DNA
TRBJ1-2	few	TRBV7-2	-	CASTPFTAGSNYGYTF	TGTGCCAGCACCCCGTTCACGGCAGGATCTAACTATGGCTACACCTTC
TRBJ1-1	-	TRBV25-1	-	CASSEWEGNTEAFF	TGTGCCAGCAGTGAATGGGAGGGGAACACTGAAGCTTTCTTT
TRBJ2-7	-	TRBV28	-	CASSTEQGRRNEQYF	TGTGCCAGCAGTACTGAACAGGGAAGAAGGAACGAGCAGTACTTC
TRBJ2-3	-	TRBV11-3	-	CASSLVGTSTDTQYF	TGTGCCAGCAGCTTAGTAGGGACTAGCACAGATACGCAGTATTTT
TRBJ2-7	few	TRBV6-5	TRBD2	CASSAGLAGSYEQYF	TGTGCCAGCAGTGCGGGACTAGCGGGATCCTACGAGCAGTACTTC
TRBJ2-3	once	TRBV28	TRBD2	CASTTFFPSASGRWGGTDTQYF	TGTGCCAGCACCACTTTTTTCCCCTCTGCTAGCGGGAGGTGGGGGGGCACAGATACGCAGTATTTT
TRBJ1-4	-	TRBV9	-	CASSGREDNEKLFF	TGTGCCAGCAGCGGGAGGGAAGATAATGAAAAACTGTTTTTT
TRBJ1-4	-	TRBV2	-	CASLSDSLNEKLFF	TGTGCCAGCCTATCGGACAGCCTTAATGAAAAACTGTTTTTT
TRBJ1-1	once	TRBV6-5	-	CASDQSEGTEAFF	TGTGCCAGCGATCAGTCCGAGGGCACTGAAGCTTTCTTT
TRBJ2-2	-	TRBV4-1	-	CASSQVKARGGELFF	TGCGCCAGCAGCCAAGTCAAGGCAAGGGGTGGGGAGCTGTTTTTT
TRBJ2-5	-	TRBV19	-	CASSITGVETQYF	TGTGCCAGTAGTATCACGGGTGTGGAGACCCAGTACTTC
TRBJ2-2	-	TRBV28	-	CASKAMTGQTTGELFF	TGTGCCAGCAAAGCCATGACAGGACAGACCACCGGGGAGCTGTTTTTT
TRBJ1-1	-	TRBV5-4	-	CASRPGYNVMNTEAFF	TGTGCCAGCAGGCCGGGATATAACGTCATGAACACTGAAGCTTTCTTT
TRBJ2-4	-	TRBV5-1	TRBD1	CASSFQGDIQYF	TGCGCCAGCAGCTTCCAGGGGGACATTCAGTACTTC
TRBJ2-7	-	TRBV27	-	CASSLQGSGTPEQYF	TGTGCCAGCAGTTTACAGGGGAGCGGGACACCCGAGCAGTACTTC
TRBJ1-1	-	TRBV6-5	TRBD1	CATHRGRVTEAFF	TGTGCCACTCACAGGGGGCGCGTTACTGAAGCTTTCTTT
TRBJ2-7	few	TRBV18	-	CASSPETGTYEQYF	TGTGCCAGCTCACCCGAGACAGGGACTTACGAGCAGTACTTC
TRBJ2-7	-	TRBV15	TRBD2	CATSPGTSGEYEQYF	TGTGCCACCAGCCCCGGGACTAGCGGGGAATACGAGCAGTACTTC
TRBJ1-4	few	TRBV5-1	TRBD1	CASSSGTEPEKLFF	TGCGCCAGCAGCTCAGGGACAGAGCCCGAAAAACTGTTTTTT
TRBJ2-7	-	TRBV18	-	CASSPGLESEQYF	TGTGCCAGCTCACCGGGACTCGAGTCCGAGCAGTACTTC
TRBJ1-2	-	TRBV6-1	-	CASRSWGNYGYTF	TGTGCCAGCCGCTCCTGGGGCAACTATGGCTACACCTTC
TRBJ1-5	-	TRBV27	-	CASSLTSGNQPQHF	TGTGCCAGCAGTTTAACGAGCGGCAATCAGCCCCAGCATTTT
TRBJ1-4	once	TRBV7-9	-	CASRGPGLAVEKLFF	TGTGCCAGCAGAGGCCCGGGACTGGCAGTTGAAAAACTGTTTTTT
TRBJ2-2	-	TRBV6-6	-	CASSLLDTGELFF	TGTGCCAGCAGTTTACTAGACACCGGGGAGCTGTTTTTT
TRBJ1-1	once	TRBV13	-	CASSGSRGLWDTEAFF	TGTGCCAGCAGCGGGTCCAGGGGCCTATGGGACACTGAAGCTTTCTTT
TRBJ2-7	once	TRBV5-1	TRBD1	CASSLAGGESSEQYF	TGCGCCAGCAGCTTGGCAGGGGGCGAATCGAGCGAGCAGTACTTC
TRBJ2-2	-	TRBV29-1	-	CSVGSTGTGELFF	TGCAGCGTTGGTTCTACGGGCACCGGGGAGCTGTTTTTT
TRBJ2-7	-	TRBV11-2	TRBD2	CASSGRLAGAREQYF	TGTGCCAGCAGCGGTCGACTAGCGGGAGCGAGGGAGCAGTACTTC
TRBJ1-1	-	TRBV6-5	TRBD1	CASSYSSQGAPAFF	TGTGCCAGCAGTTACTCGAGTCAGGGGGCCCCGGCTTTCTTT
TRBJ2-7	-	TRBV4-1	TRBD1	CASSQSPQGAMYEQYF	TGCGCCAGCAGCCAAAGCCCACAGGGGGCTATGTACGAGCAGTACTTC
TRBJ2-1	-	TRBV7-2	-	CASSLGPRESSYNEQFF	TGTGCCAGCAGCTTAGGCCCCCGGGAGAGCTCCTACAATGAGCAGTTCTTC
TRBJ2-1	-	TRBV7-9	-	CASSLAMTTEQFF	TGTGCCAGCAGCTTAGCGATGACTACTGAGCAGTTCTTC
TRBJ2-2	few	TRBV4-1	TRBD2	CASRLSGRGELFF	TGCGCCAGCAGACTTAGCGGGAGGGGGGAGCTGTTTTTT
TRBJ1-1	few	TRBV6-1	-	CASRKQGMNTEAFF	TGTGCCAGCAGAAAACAGGGTATGAACACTGAAGCTTTCTTT
TRBJ2-1	-	TRBV2	TRBD2	CASSEHRSGGRLYSEFF	TGTGCCAGCAGTGAACACCGTAGCGGGGGGCGTTTATACAGTGAGTTCTTC
TRBJ2-5	-	TRBV9	-	CASSVDPNLRAQYF	TGTGCCAGCAGCGTAGATCCAAATTTGAGGGCCCAGTACTTC
TRBJ1-3	-	TRBV11-2	TRBD1	CASSLSMTGEYSGNTIYF	TGTGCCAGCAGCTTATCTATGACAGGGGAATACTCTGGAAACACCATATATTTT
TRBJ1-2	-	TRBV19	TRBD1	CASSRNTGDRDGYTF	TGTGCCAGTAGTAGGAACACAGGGGATCGTGATGGCTACACCTTC
TRBJ2-7	-	TRBV10-3	TRBD2	CAISEGLAGGFYHEQYF	TGTGCCATCAGTGAGGGACTAGCGGGGGGGTTTTATCACGAGCAGTACTTC
TRBJ2-3	-	TRBV7-9	TRBD2	CASSLAPGLAGTDTQYF	TGTGCCAGCAGCTTAGCCCCCGGACTAGCGGGGACAGATACGCAGTATTTT
TRBJ1-1	-	TRBV6-1	-	CASSDPRNTEAFF	TGTGCCAGCAGTGATCCCAGGAACACTGAAGCTTTCTTT
TRBJ2-3	-	TRBV5-1	TRBD2	CASSEIILSGGSTDTQYF	TGCGCCAGCAGCGAGATCATTCTTAGCGGGGGTAGCACAGATACGCAGTATTTT
TRBJ2-7	-	TRBV5-1	TRBD1	CASSVDRDRGISSYEQYF	TGCGCCAGCAGCGTGGACCGGGACAGGGGAATTAGCTCCTACGAGCAGTACTTC